Listed below are T cell receptor beta chains from one sample, sequenced in a study of immune characterization of retroperitoneal liposarcoma. In TCRdb, the PCR reads were re-called with MiXCR into one record per CDR3 protein. The sample carries fewer than 2,000 distinct CDR3 sequences, 52% recorded once. The sequenced sample consisted of tumor tissue. The source is a male donor with retroperitoneal liposarcoma. CDR3s leave out the opening cysteine and the closing phenylalanine or tryptophan.

V gene: TRBV7-6
CDR3 protein: ASSPRPGQGGNEQY

V gene: TRBV5-3
CDR3 protein: ASSSRAGLSNEQY

V gene: TRBV12-3/TRBV12-4
CDR3 protein: ASSLGDSASSYNEQY

V gene: TRBV11-2
CDR3 protein: ASSLMPDAYEQY

V gene: TRBV6-5
CDR3 protein: ASSYSTTNTGELF

V gene: TRBV7-4
CDR3 protein: ASSLEVRGYEQY

V gene: TRBV6-6
CDR3 protein: ASRIGTSRHNEQF

V gene: TRBV12-3/TRBV12-4
CDR3 protein: ASSLEAWTSVRANEQF

V gene: TRBV6-1
CDR3 protein: ASRLNQETQY

V gene: TRBV12-3/TRBV12-4
CDR3 protein: ASTPRDRNEQY

V gene: TRBV6-1
CDR3 protein: ASRRQGWDTQY

V gene: TRBV6-6
CDR3 protein: ASSYRDTYYEQF

V gene: TRBV6-1
CDR3 protein: ASSGIQLAGRETQF